This T cell receptor beta chain was sequenced for a study of vaccination effects on CD4 cells after COVID-19. Trimming shortened V by 0 bases and J by 5 bases, and 6 bases separated the two germline ends. The CDR3 spans 13 residues. Germline loops: CDR1 MRHNA, CDR2 SNTAGT. Clones were sequenced by immunoSEQ multiplex PCR, and TCRdb holds only the in-frame ones, with some missing. The repertoire holds about 64,000 clones, with under 85% as singletons. For this clone: Its cognate antigen is unknown.

When nine to ten days of culture had elapsed, CD4+ T cells were isolated. It was between March and December 2020 that the person had a SARS-CoV-2 infection confirmed by PCR. This receptor was identified in a human donor who had a prior SARS-CoV-2 infection. The genes are TRBV6-4 and TRBJ2-3, with D hard to call. The sample here was CD4+ T cells from PBMCs cultured without peptide, taken before COVID-19 vaccination. CDR3 in DNA: TGTGCCAGCAGTGACTCAGAGGAAGATACGCAGTATTTT. It codes for CASSDSEEDTQYF.